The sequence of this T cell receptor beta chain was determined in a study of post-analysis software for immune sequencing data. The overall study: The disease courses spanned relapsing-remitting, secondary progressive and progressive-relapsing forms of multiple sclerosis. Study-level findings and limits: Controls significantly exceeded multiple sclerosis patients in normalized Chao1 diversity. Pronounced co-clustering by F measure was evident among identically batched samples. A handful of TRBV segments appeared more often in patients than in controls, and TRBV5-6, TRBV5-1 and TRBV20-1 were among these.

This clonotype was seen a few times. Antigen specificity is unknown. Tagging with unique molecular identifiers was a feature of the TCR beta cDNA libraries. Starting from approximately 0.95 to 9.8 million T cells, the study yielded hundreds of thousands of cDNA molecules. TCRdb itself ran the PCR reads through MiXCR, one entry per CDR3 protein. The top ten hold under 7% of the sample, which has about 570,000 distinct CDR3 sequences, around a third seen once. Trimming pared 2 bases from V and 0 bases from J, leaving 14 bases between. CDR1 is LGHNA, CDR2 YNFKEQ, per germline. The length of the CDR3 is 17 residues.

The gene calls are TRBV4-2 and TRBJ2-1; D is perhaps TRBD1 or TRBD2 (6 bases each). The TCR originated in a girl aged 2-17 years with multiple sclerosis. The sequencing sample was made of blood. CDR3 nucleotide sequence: TGTGCCAGCAGCCAAACCGGGGGCCCACGCTCCTACAATGAGCAGTTCTTC. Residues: CASSQTGGPRSYNEQFF.